This TCR beta chain was found in a study of glioma-infiltrating T cells. This clonotype has a count of ten or more. With 6 bases removed from V and 2 bases from J, the gap between germline ends came to 10 bases. CDR1 and CDR2 (germline): MDHEN, SYDVKM. This CDR3 spans 13 amino acids. The iRepertoire nested amplicon-rescue multiplex PCR amplified TCR alpha and beta CDR3s from RNA. TCRdb re-analysed the multiplex PCR reads in MiXCR, keeping a single row per CDR3 protein. Of fewer than 250,000 distinct CDR3 sequences listed, roughly a third are singletons. The sample was glioma tissue, nonneoplastic brain tissue, or PBMCs (not recorded which). This sequence joins TRBV28 and TRBJ1-2; D ambiguous. This TCR was recovered from a human donor with low-grade glioma or glioblastoma, undergoing nonglioma brain surgery, or in good health (not recorded which). Written as DNA, the CDR3 is TGTGCCAGCAGAACCGGACCGAACTATGGCTACACCTTC. This gives the protein CASRTGPNYGYTF.